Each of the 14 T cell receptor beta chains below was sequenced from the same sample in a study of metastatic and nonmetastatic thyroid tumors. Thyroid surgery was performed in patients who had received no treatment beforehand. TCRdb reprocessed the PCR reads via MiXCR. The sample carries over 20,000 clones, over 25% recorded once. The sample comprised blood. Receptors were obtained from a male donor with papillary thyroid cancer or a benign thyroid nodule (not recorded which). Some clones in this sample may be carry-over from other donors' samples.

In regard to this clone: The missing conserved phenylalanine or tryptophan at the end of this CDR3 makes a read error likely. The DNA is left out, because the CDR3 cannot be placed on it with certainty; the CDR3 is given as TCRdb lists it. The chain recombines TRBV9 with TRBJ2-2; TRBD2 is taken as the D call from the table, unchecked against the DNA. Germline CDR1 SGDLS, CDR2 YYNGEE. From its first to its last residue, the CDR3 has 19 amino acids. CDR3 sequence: CASSVAAPRSGPHRGAVFL.

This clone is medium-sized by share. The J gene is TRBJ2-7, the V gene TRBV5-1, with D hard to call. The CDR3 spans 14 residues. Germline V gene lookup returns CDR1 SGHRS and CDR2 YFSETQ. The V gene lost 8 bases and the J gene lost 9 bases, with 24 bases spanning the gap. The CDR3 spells CASQTLPQKEPQYF. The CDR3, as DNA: TGCGCCAGTCAAACGCTACCTCAAAAAGAACCGCAGTACTTC. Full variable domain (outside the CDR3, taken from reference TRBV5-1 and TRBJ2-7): KAGVTQTPRYLIKTRGQQVTLSCSPISGHRSVSWYQQTPGQGLQFLFEYFSETQRNKGNFPGRFSGRQFSNSRSEMNVSTLELGDSALYLCASQTLPQKEPQYFGPGTRLTVT.

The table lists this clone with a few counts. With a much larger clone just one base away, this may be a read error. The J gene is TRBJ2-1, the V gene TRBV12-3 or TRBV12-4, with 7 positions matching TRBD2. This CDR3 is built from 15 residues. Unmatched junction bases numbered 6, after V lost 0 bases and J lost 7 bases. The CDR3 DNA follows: TGTGCCAGCAGTTTAGCGGGAGGGCGCTCTAATGAGCAGTTCTTC. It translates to CASSLAGGRSNEQFF.

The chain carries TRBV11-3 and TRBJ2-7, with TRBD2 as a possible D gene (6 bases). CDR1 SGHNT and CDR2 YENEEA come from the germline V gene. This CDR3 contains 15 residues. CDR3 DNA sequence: TGTGTTAGCGGCCCCGGCTTGCGTGCGGATTACGAGCAGTACTTC. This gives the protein CVSGPGLRADYEQYF.

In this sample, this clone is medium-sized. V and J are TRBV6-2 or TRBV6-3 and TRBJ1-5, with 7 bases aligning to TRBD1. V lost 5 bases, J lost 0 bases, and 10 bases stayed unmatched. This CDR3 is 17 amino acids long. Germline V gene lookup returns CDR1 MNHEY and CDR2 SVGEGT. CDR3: CASSLGTVKYSNQPQHF. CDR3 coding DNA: TGTGCCAGCAGTCTGGGGACAGTCAAATATAGCAATCAGCCCCAGCATTTT.

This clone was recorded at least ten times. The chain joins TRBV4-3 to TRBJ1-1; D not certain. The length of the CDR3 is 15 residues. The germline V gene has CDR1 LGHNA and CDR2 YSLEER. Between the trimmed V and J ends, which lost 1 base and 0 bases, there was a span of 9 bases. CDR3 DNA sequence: TGCGCCAGCAGCCAAGTGGGCGGATTGAACACTGAAGCTTTCTTT. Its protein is CASSQVGGLNTEAFF.

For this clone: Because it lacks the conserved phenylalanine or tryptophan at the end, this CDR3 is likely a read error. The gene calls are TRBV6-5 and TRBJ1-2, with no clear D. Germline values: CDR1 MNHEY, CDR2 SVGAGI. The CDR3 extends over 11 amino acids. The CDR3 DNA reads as TGTGCCAGCATTTACTCTGCCGGCTACACCTTA. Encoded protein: CASIYSAGYTL.

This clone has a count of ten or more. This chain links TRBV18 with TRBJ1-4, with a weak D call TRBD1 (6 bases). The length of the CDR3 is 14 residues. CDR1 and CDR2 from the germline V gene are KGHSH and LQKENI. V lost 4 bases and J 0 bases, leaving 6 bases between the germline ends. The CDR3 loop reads CASSRTATNEKLFF. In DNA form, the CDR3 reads TGTGCCAGCTCACGGACAGCAACTAATGAAAAACTGTTTTTT.

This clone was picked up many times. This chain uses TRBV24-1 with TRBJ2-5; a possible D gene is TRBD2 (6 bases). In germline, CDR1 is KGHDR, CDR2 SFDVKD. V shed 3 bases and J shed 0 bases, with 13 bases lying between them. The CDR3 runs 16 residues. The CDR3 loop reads CATSDAEGRYQETQYF. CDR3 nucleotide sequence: TGTGCCACCAGTGATGCGGAGGGAAGGTACCAAGAGACCCAGTACTTC.

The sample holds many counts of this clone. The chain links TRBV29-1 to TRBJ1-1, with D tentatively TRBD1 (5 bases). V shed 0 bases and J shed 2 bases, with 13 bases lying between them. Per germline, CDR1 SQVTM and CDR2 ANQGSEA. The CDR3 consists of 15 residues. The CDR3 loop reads CSVEDRREINTEAFF. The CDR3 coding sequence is TGCAGCGTTGAAGATCGCAGGGAAATAAACACTGAAGCTTTCTTT. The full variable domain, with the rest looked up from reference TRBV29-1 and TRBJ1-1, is SAVISQKPSRDICQRGTSLTIQCQVDSQVTMMFWYRQQPGQSLTLIATANQGSEATYESGFVIDKFPISRPNLTFSTLTVSNMSPEDSSIYLCSVEDRREINTEAFFGQGTRLTVV.

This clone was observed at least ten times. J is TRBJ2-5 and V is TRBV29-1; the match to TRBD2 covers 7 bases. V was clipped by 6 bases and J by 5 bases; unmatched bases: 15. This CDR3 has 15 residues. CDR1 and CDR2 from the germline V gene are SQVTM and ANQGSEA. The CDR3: CSVRRSGRAGETQYF. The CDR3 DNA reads TGCAGCGTCCGCAGGTCCGGGAGAGCGGGGGAGACCCAGTACTTC.

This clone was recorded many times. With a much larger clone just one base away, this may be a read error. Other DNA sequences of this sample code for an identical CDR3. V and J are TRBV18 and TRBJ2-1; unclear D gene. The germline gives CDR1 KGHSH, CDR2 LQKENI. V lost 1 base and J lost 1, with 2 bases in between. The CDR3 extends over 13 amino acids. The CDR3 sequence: CASSPRSYNEQFF. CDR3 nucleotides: TGTGCCAGCTCACCACGTTCCTACAATGAGCAGTTCTTC.

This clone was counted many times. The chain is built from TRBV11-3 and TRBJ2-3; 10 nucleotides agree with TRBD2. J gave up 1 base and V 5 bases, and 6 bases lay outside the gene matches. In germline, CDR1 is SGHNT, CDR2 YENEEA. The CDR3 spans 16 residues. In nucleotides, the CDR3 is TGTGCCAGCAGCAGGACTAGCGGAGTACGCACAGATACGCAGTATTTT. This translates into CASSRTSGVRTDTQYF. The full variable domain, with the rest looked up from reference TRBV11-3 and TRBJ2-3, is EAGVVQSPRYKIIEKKQPVAFWCNPISGHNTLYWYLQNLGQGPELLIRYENEEAVDDSQLPKDRFSAERLKGVDSTLKIQPAELGDSAVYLCASSRTSGVRTDTQYFGPGTRLTVL.

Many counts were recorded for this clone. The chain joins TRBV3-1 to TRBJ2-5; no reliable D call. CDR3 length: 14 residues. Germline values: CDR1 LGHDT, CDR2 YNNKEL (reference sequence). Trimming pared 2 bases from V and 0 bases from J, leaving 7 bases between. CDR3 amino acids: CASSQRADQETQYF. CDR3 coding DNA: TGTGCCAGCAGCCAACGGGCAGACCAAGAGACCCAGTACTTC.